The present T cell receptor (beta chain) was sequenced within a study of vaccination effects on CD4 cells after COVID-19. Germline V gene data show CDR1 as LNHDA and CDR2 as SQIVND (reference sequence). This CDR3 contains 12 residues. The V end was cut by 5 bases, the J end by 2 bases, with 6 bases between. Study-level results: Long after vaccination, the clones induced by infection and by vaccine shrank markedly in size.

The authors isolated CD4+ T cells after nine to eleven days of culture. Participants each got two BNT162b2 or mRNA-1273 vaccine doses. TCRdb keeps only in-frame clones here, not all; method: immunoSEQ multiplex PCR. Of tens of thousands of clones in the sample, roughly 80% were seen once. This clone is judged medium-sized. The antigen remains undetermined. The material was CD4+ T cells from PBMCs cultured without peptide, obtained after COVID-19 vaccination. This rearrangement joins TRBV19 to TRBJ1-2; D is uncertain. The receptor was isolated from a human donor who received a COVID-19 vaccine. CDR3 sequence reads: CASSYMNYGYTF. The CDR3 DNA reads as TGTGCCAGTAGTTACATGAACTATGGCTACACCTTC.